A single sample is the source of the 21 T cell receptor beta chains below, sequenced in a study of blood T cell repertoires in COVID-19. Assay: immunoSEQ multiplex PCR; the TCRdb copy retains only in-frame clones and omits some. The top ten clones hold around 2.2% of a sample with some 230,000 clones, about nine tenths of them seen once. Sequencing was done on a sample of peripheral blood. The receptors here all came from a man aged 25 to 40 who had recovered from COVID-19.

This chain links TRBV18 with TRBJ1-1, with D hard to call. The CDR3 length is 13 residues. Germline CDR1 KGHSH, CDR2 LQKENI. Trimming pared 3 bases from V and 7 bases from J, leaving 12 bases between. The CDR3 loop is CASSPEREVEAFF. For the CDR3, the DNA is TGTGCCAGCTCACCCGAGAGGGAGGTTGAAGCTTTCTTT.

V gene TRBV5-1 combines with J gene TRBJ2-5, with TRBD1 identical over 8 bases. CDR3 length: 15 residues. Germline values: CDR1 SGHRS, CDR2 YFSETQ. V lost 3 bases and J lost 2; bases outside the gene matches: 6. The CDR3 bases are TGCGCCAGCAGCTACCACAGGGGGGTACAAGAGACCCAGTACTTC. This encodes CASSYHRGVQETQYF. The whole variable domain, remainder taken from reference TRBV5-1 and TRBJ2-5, is KAGVTQTPRYLIKTRGQQVTLSCSPISGHRSVSWYQQTPGQGLQFLFEYFSETQRNKGNFPGRFSGRQFSNSRSEMNVSTLELGDSALYLCASSYHRGVQETQYFGPGTRLLVL.

The CDR3 coding sequence is TGTGCCAGCAGCACCCCTCGGGGGGGCCCAGGCGATACGCAGTATTTT. Translated: CASSTPRGGPGDTQYF. The chain is built from TRBV3-1 (or the pseudogene TRBV3-2) and TRBJ2-3; the match to TRBD2 covers 8 bases. The germline gives CDR1 LGHDT, CDR2 YNNKEL (reference sequence). With 5 bases clipped from V and 6 bases from J, the junction kept 13 bases outside the gene matches. This CDR3 region has 16 residues.

The gene calls are TRBV27 and TRBJ1-1; 7 bases are a match to TRBD1. With 6 bases clipped from V and 10 bases from J, the junction kept 17 bases outside the gene matches. The CDR3 has 15 residues. Germline V gene data show CDR1 as MNHEY and CDR2 as SMNVEV (reference sequence). CDR3 bases: TGTGCCAGCAGCTGGGCTACGACAGGGACGAGGGGAGCTTTCTTT. It codes for CASSWATTGTRGAFF.

This clone appeared a single time. This rearrangement joins TRBV19 to TRBJ2-7, with 7 bases that match TRBD1. Trimming cost V 5 bases and J 0 bases; bases outside gene matches: 13. The CDR3 loop spans 17 amino acids. In germline, CDR1 is LNHDA, CDR2 SQIVND (reference sequence). CDR3 sequence: CASSLSTAGTASYEQYF. CDR3 DNA: TGTGCCAGTAGTTTATCCACTGCCGGGACAGCCTCCTACGAGCAGTACTTC.

A single count supports this clone. The CDR3 reads CASSRDNSNQPQHF. Here the CDR3 DNA reads TGTGCCAGCAGTCGGGACAATAGCAATCAGCCCCAGCATTTT. The chain couples TRBV6-2 or TRBV6-3 to TRBJ1-5; D is perhaps TRBD1 (6 bases). The V gene lost 5 bases and the J gene lost 0 bases, with 8 bases spanning the gap. The germline V gene encodes CDR1 MNHEY and CDR2 SVGEGT. The CDR3 contains 14 residues.

The chain recombines TRBV9 with TRBJ1-3; D unresolved. The CDR3 contains 15 residues. Germline V lookup: CDR1 SGDLS, CDR2 YYNGEE. V gave up 0 bases and J gave up 2 bases, with 9 bases separating them. The CDR3 DNA follows: TGTGCCAGCAGCGTAGGAGGGAGTACTGGAAACACCATATATTTT. The encoded protein is CASSVGGSTGNTIYF.

The V and J genes are TRBV13 and TRBJ1-6; TRBD1 matches at 7 bases. The CDR3 has 14 amino acids. V lost 5 bases, J lost 8 bases, and 6 bases stayed unmatched. Germline V gene lookup returns CDR1 PRHDT and CDR2 FYEKMQ (reference sequence). The CDR3 DNA sequence: TGTGCCAGCAGCCCCCGGGACAGCTATTCACCCCTCCACTTT. Protein: CASSPRDSYSPLHF.

CDR3 bases: TGTGCCAGCAGCCTTTTTACAGATACGCAGTATTTT. This gives the protein CASSLFTDTQYF. The chain combines TRBV5-4 with TRBJ2-3; D gene ambiguous. With 4 bases removed from V and 3 bases from J, the gap between germline ends came to 6 bases. Germline CDR1 and CDR2: SGHNT and YYREEE (reference sequence). The CDR3 extends over 12 amino acids.

The chain employs TRBV30 and TRBJ2-2; possible D gene TRBD1, 5 bases. The V gene lost 3 bases and the J gene lost 4 bases, with 12 bases spanning the gap. This CDR3 region has 14 residues. Per the germline V gene, CDR1 is GTSNPN and CDR2 is SVGIG (reference sequence). In nucleotides, the CDR3 is TGTGCCTGGAGGGGCGTGCAGGGCACCGGGGAGCTGTTTTTT. Translated: CAWRGVQGTGELFF.

On this clone: The junction does not match germline at one end; this may be a read error. The rearrangement links TRBV5-6 to TRBJ2-4; D might be TRBD1 (6 bases). Germline CDR1 and CDR2: SGHDT and YYEEEE. There are 16 residues in the CDR3. The CDR3 loop reads CASSVDRFGARNIQYF. The DNA of the CDR3 is TGTGCCAGCAGCGTAGACAGGTTTGGCGCCAGAAACATTCAGTACTTC.

CDR3 bases: TGCGCCAGCATTGGACAGCTTAATCAGCCCCAGCATTTT. Translation: CASIGQLNQPQHF. This sequence joins TRBV10-2 and TRBJ1-5; tentative D call: TRBD1 (6 bases). The germline V gene has CDR1 WSHSY and CDR2 SAAADI. This CDR3 comprises 13 residues. V was trimmed by 7 bases and J by 4 bases, leaving 11 bases between them.

With respect to this clone: Additional DNA sequences in this sample encode the identical CDR3. CDR3 DNA sequence: TGTGCCAGTAGTATGGGGGCGAGGACTGAAGCTTTCTTT. Its translation: CASSMGARTEAFF. The chain recombines TRBV19 with TRBJ1-1, with D tentatively TRBD1 (6 bases). Per the germline V gene, CDR1 is LNHDA and CDR2 is SQIVND (reference sequence). The V end was cut by 3 bases, the J end by 5 bases, with 10 bases between. The CDR3 totals 13 residues.

On this clone itself: At one end the junction does not follow the germline gene, possibly because of a read error. The V and J genes are TRBV30 and TRBJ2-1; 7 bases line up with TRBD2. This CDR3 spans 14 amino acids. From germline, CDR1 is GTSNPN and CDR2 SVGIG (reference sequence). CDR3 in DNA: TGTGCCCGGAGGGCTAGCGGCTCCTACAATGAGCAGTTCTTC. This sequence encodes CARRASGSYNEQFF.

This clone was counted a single time. The chain recombines TRBV5-4 with TRBJ2-3; tentative D call: TRBD1 (5 bases). Trimming shortened V by 6 bases and J by 0 bases, and 11 bases separated the two germline ends. Germline CDR1 reads SGHNT; CDR2 reads YYREEE (reference sequence). This CDR3 is 14 amino acids long. The CDR3 DNA is TGTGCCAGCAACCCGACAGTAAGCACAGATACGCAGTATTTT. Protein sequence: CASNPTVSTDTQYF.

This clone was found once. Other DNA sequences in this specimen translate into the identical CDR3. J is TRBJ2-7 and V is TRBV18; D is unclear. This CDR3 contains 12 residues. Germline lookup yields CDR1 KGHSH and CDR2 LQKENI. V was pared by 6 bases and J by 4 bases, with 10 bases between. The CDR3 coding sequence is TGTGCCAGCTCTCCCGGGTCTTACGAGCAGTACTTC. This codes for CASSPGSYEQYF. Full variable domain (remainder filled in from reference TRBV18 and TRBJ2-7): NAGVMQNPRHLVRRRGQEARLRCSPMKGHSHVYWYRQLPEEGLKFMVYLQKENIIDESGMPKERFSAEFPKEGPSILRIQQVVRGDSAAYFCASSPGSYEQYFGPGTRLTVT.

This clone was counted a few times. The chain links TRBV7-2 to TRBJ1-4; perhaps TRBD1 as D (6 bases). Trimming removed 7 bases at V and 5 bases at J, with 14 bases between. The length of the CDR3 is 14 residues. Germline-derived CDR1 and CDR2 are SGHTA and FQGNSA. CDR3 nucleotides: TGTGCCAGCACCCCGGGGGGGCCCAATGAAAAACTGTTTTTT. Encoded protein: CASTPGGPNEKLFF. The complete variable domain, with remaining parts taken from reference TRBV7-2 and TRBJ1-4, reads GAGVSQSPSNKVTEKGKDVELRCDPISGHTALYWYRQSLGQGLEFLIYFQGNSAPDKSGLPSDRFSAERTGGSVSTLTIQRTQQEDSAVYLCASTPGGPNEKLFFGSGTQLSVL.

The V gene is TRBV11-2, the J gene TRBJ2-7, with TRBD2 matching over 11 bases. The J segment lost 1 base and the V segment lost 0 bases, leaving 8 bases of the junction unmatched. Germline CDR1 is SGHAT and CDR2 is FQNNGV. This CDR3 is built from 18 residues. This CDR3 is CASSLDFSGGATSYEQYF. CDR3 nucleotide sequence: TGTGCCAGCAGCTTAGATTTTAGCGGGGGGGCCACGTCCTACGAGCAGTACTTC.

The chain joins TRBV5-8 to TRBJ2-3; 10 nucleotides match TRBD1. Germline CDR1 SGHTS, CDR2 YDEGEE. There are 15 residues in the CDR3. After removal of 6 bases from V and 6 bases from J, the junction contained 10 bases not matched to a gene. As DNA, the CDR3 is TGTGCCAGCACACATGGACAGGGGGTCCCCGATACGCAGTATTTT. It translates to CASTHGQGVPDTQYF.

This rearrangement joins TRBV15 to TRBJ1-5; 8 nucleotides agree with TRBD1. The CDR3 has 15 residues. Germline lookup yields CDR1 LNHNV and CDR2 YYDKDF (reference sequence). V lost 1 base, J lost 4 bases, and 3 bases stayed unmatched. CDR3 coding DNA: TGTGCCACCAGCAGAGGAACAGGGGGAAATCAGCCCCAGCATTTT. This sequence encodes CATSRGTGGNQPQHF.

The rearrangement joins TRBV11-2 to TRBJ2-3; a weak D match, TRBD1 (5 bases). V was cut by 4 bases and J by 2 bases, with 13 bases left in between. CDR1 and CDR2 from the germline V gene are SGHAT and FQNNGV. The CDR3 runs 15 residues. The CDR3 bases are TGTGCCAGCAGCTCAGGAGACAGTTACACAGATACGCAGTATTTT. Its protein product is CASSSGDSYTDTQYF.